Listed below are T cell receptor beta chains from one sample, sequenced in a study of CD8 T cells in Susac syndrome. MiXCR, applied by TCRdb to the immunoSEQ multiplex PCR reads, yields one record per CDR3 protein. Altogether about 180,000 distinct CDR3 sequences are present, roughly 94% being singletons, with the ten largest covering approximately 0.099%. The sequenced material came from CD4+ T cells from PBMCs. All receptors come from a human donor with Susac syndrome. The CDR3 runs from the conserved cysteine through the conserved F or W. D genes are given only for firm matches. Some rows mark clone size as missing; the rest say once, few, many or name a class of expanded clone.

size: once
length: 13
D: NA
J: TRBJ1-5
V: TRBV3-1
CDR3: CASSQDMEQPQHF
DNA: TGTGCCAGCAGCCAAGATATGGAACAGCCCCAGCATTTT

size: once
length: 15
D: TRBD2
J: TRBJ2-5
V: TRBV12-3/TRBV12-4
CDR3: CASSAGTRRQETQYF
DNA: TGTGCCAGCAGTGCCGGGACTAGGAGACAGGAGACCCAGTACTTC

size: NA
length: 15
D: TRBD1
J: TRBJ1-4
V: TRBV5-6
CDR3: CASSLGGTGNEKLFF
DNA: TGTGCCAGCAGCTTGGGCGGGACAGGGAACGAAAAACTGTTTTTT

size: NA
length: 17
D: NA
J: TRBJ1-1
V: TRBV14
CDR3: CASSPHTLGLGNTEAFF
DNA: TGTGCCAGCAGCCCCCACACACTAGGGCTGGGGAACACTGAAGCTTTCTTT

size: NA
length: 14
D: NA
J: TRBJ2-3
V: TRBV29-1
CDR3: CSVVAGASGDTQYF
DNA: TGCAGCGTTGTGGCGGGGGCAAGTGGAGATACGCAGTATTTT

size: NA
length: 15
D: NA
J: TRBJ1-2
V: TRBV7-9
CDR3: CASSSRVSQGYGYTF
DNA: TGTGCCAGCAGCTCTCGGGTCAGCCAAGGCTATGGCTACACCTTC

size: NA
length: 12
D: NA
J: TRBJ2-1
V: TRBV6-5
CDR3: CASSQTEDEQFF
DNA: TGTGCCAGCAGTCAGACAGAGGACGAGCAGTTCTTC

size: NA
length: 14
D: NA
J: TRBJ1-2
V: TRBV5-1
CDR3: CASSWDVSAYGYTF
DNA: TGCGCCAGCAGCTGGGACGTCTCGGCCTATGGCTACACCTTC

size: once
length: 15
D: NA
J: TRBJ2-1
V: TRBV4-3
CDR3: CASSQGDRNYNEQFF
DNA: TGCGCCAGCAGCCAAGGAGACCGGAACTACAATGAGCAGTTCTTC

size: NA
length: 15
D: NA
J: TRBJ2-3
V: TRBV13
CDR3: CASSFGVGRADTQYF
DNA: TGTGCCAGCAGCTTTGGGGTCGGTAGGGCAGATACGCAGTATTTT

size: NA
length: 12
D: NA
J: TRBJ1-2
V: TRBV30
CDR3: CAWSVLRNGYTF
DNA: TGTGCCTGGAGTGTACTTAGGAATGGCTACACCTTC

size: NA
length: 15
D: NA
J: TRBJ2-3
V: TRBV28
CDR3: CASSQAGTSTDTQYF
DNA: TGTGCCAGCAGCCAAGCAGGGACTAGCACAGATACGCAGTATTTT

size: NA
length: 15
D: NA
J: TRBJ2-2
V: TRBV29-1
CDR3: CSVEIDSANTGELFF
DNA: TGCAGCGTTGAAATTGACAGCGCGAACACCGGGGAGCTGTTTTTT

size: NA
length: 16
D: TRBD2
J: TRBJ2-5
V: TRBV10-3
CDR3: CATLPSGGRAGETQYF
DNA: TGTGCCACCCTGCCCTCTGGCGGGAGGGCCGGTGAGACCCAGTACTTC

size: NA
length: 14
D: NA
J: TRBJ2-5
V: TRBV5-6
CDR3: CASRPRNLLETQYF
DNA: TGTGCCAGCAGGCCTAGAAACCTCCTAGAGACCCAGTACTTC

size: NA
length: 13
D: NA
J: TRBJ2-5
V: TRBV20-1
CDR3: CSARSGWQETQYF
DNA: TGCAGTGCTAGATCTGGGTGGCAAGAGACCCAGTACTTC

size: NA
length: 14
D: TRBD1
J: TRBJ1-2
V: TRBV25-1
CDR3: CASSDPTGGDGYTF
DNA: TGTGCCAGCAGTGACCCGACAGGGGGCGATGGCTACACCTTC

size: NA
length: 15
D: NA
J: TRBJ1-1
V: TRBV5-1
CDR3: CASSLDRAMGTEAFF
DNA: TGCGCCAGCAGCTTGGACAGGGCCATGGGGACTGAAGCTTTCTTT

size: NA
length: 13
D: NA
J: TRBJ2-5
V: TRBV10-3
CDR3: CAISAAGEGTQYF
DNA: TGTGCCATCAGTGCGGCAGGGGAGGGGACCCAGTACTTC

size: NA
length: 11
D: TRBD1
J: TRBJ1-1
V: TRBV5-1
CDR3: CASTGGTEAFF
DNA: TGCGCCAGTACAGGGGGCACTGAAGCTTTCTTT

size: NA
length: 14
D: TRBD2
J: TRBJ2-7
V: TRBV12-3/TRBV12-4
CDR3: CASSFGRGIYEQYF
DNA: TGTGCCAGCAGTTTCGGGAGGGGTATATACGAGCAGTACTTC